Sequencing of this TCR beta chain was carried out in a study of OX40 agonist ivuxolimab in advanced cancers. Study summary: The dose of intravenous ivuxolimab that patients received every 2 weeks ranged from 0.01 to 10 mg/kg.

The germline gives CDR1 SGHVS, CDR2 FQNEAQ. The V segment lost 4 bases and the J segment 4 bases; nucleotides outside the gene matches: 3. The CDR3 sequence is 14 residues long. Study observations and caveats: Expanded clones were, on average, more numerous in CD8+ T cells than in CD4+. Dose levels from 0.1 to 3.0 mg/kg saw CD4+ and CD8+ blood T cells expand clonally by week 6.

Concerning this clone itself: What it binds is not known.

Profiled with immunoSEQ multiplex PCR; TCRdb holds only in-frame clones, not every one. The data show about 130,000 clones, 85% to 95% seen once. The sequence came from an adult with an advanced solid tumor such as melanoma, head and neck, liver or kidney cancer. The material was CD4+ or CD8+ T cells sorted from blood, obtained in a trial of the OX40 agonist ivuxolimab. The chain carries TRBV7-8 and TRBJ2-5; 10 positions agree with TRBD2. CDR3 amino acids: CASSYSGGRETQYF. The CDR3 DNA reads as TGTGCCAGCAGCTATAGCGGGGGGCGAGAGACCCAGTACTTC.